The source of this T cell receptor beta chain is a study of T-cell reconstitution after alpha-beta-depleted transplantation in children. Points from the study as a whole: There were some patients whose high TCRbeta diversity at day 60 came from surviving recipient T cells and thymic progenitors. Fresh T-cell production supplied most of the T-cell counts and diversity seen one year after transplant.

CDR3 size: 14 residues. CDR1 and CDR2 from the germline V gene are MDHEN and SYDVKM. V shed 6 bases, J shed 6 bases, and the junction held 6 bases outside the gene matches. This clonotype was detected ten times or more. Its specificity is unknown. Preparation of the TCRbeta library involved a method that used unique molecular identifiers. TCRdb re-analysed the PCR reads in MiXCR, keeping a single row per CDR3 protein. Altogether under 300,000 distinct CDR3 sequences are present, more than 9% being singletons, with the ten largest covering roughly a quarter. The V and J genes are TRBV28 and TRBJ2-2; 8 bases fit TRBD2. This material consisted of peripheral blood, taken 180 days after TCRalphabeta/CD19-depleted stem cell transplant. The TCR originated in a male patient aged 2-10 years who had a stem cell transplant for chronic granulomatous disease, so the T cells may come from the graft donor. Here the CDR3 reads CASRERESAGELFF. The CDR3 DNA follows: TGTGCCAGCAGAGAGCGGGAGTCGGCCGGGGAGCTGTTTTTT. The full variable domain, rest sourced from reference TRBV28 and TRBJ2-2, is DVKVTQSSRYLVKRTGEKVFLECVQDMDHENMFWYRQDPGLGLRLIYFSYDVKMKEKGDIPEGYSVSREKKERFSLILESASTNQTSMYLCASRERESAGELFFGEGSRLTVL.